Following are 29 T cell receptor beta chains from one sample sequenced in a study of neurological immune-mediated disorders. TCRdb passed the 5' RACE reads through MiXCR, listing each CDR3 protein once. The sample holds about 82,000 distinct CDR3 sequences, 2.6% seen once. The sequenced sample consisted of PBMCs. The receptors originated from a woman aged 25 to 39 with multiple sclerosis.

In this sample, this clonotype turned up many times. J is TRBJ2-5 and V is TRBV27; D is uncertain. Between the trimmed V and J ends, which lost 6 bases and 5 bases, there was a span of 7 bases. Germline values: CDR1 MNHEY, CDR2 SMNVEV (reference sequence). The CDR3 length is 11 residues. The CDR3 DNA reads as TGTGCCAGCAGGGTCAGGGAGACCCAGTACTTC. Protein: CASRVRETQYF.

This clonotype came up many times. V and J are TRBV12-3 or TRBV12-4 and TRBJ1-1, with D hard to call. Trimming removed 0 bases at V and 0 bases at J, with 8 bases between. This CDR3 spans 15 amino acids. CDR3 nucleotides: TGTGCCAGCAGTTTAGCAGCCGGGTTGAACACTGAAGCTTTCTTT. Its translation: CASSLAAGLNTEAFF.

Many counts were recorded for this clonotype. The chain is built from TRBV7-9 and TRBJ1-2; 8 bases are shared with TRBD1. The germline gives CDR1 SEHNR, CDR2 FQNEAQ (reference sequence). Trimming at V came to 4 bases and at J to 8 bases, leaving 9 bases not matched to a gene. This CDR3 spans 14 amino acids. Here the CDR3 reads CASSWSTGASGYTF. In nucleotides, the CDR3 is TGTGCCAGCAGCTGGTCGACAGGGGCTAGCGGCTACACCTTC.

This clonotype was counted many times. The J gene is TRBJ2-2, the V gene TRBV20-1, with TRBD2 matching 11 bases. Germline V CDR1 and CDR2: DFQATT, SNEGSKA (reference sequence). The CDR3 is 15 amino acids. The J segment lost 7 bases and the V segment lost 5 bases, leaving 9 bases of the junction unmatched. The DNA of the CDR3 is TGCAGTGCTCCGCTAGCGGGAGGAAAGGGCGGGGAGCTGTTTTTT. Protein sequence: CSAPLAGGKGGELFF.

This clonotype was counted many times. This sequence joins TRBV6-5 and TRBJ2-7, with 8 bases that match TRBD2. Germline CDR1 and CDR2: MNHEY and SVGAGI. The CDR3 is 16 residues long. V lost 5 bases to trimming and J lost 7 bases; unmatched junction nucleotides: 16. CDR3 DNA: TGTGCCAGCAGTGACGTAGGAGGACTAGCCCACCGGGAGCAGTACTTC. Its translation is CASSDVGGLAHREQYF.

About this clonotype itself: Lacking the conserved final phenylalanine or tryptophan, this CDR3 likely reflects a read error. The V gene is TRBV7-9, the J gene TRBJ1-2, with D unclear. CDR3 length: 15 amino acids. V was clipped by 5 bases and J by 0 bases, with 13 bases between them. Per the germline V gene, CDR1 is SEHNR and CDR2 is FQNEAQ (reference sequence). Written as DNA, the CDR3 is TGTGCCAGCAGCGCCAATGTAGGGTCTAACTATGGCTACACCAAC. Translating gives CASSANVGSNYGYTN.

In its sample, this clonotype was seen many times. The rearrangement joins TRBV27 to TRBJ1-2, with a tentative D call TRBD1 (5 bases). Germline V gives CDR1 MNHEY, CDR2 SMNVEV (reference sequence). The CDR3 has 14 residues. The V end lost 7 bases, the J end lost 7 bases, and 19 bases lay between the germline ends. In nucleotides, the CDR3 is TGTGCCAGCACCACAGGACCAGGGAAGTCTGGCTACACCTTC. Protein product: CASTTGPGKSGYTF.

The table lists this clonotype with many counts. The chain is built from TRBV6-4 and TRBJ2-3; D call uncertain. The V and J ends lost 0 bases and 8 bases respectively, with 9 bases between them. CDR3 length equals 13 residues. Germline V CDR1 and CDR2: MRHNA, SNTAGT. CDR3 bases: TGTGCCAGCAGTGACTCCGGTTTGGGTACGCAGTATTTT. Translating gives CASSDSGLGTQYF.

In this sample, this clonotype turned up many times. The chain uses TRBV10-2 and TRBJ2-5; no clear D. The CDR3 is 13 amino acids. Trimming cost V 8 bases and J 1 base, with 11 bases left between them. CDR1 and CDR2 (germline): WSHSY, SAAADI. Here the CDR3 reads CASSARPQETQYF. The CDR3 region has the DNA TGCGCCAGCTCGGCCCGACCCCAAGAGACCCAGTACTTC.

At least ten counts were recorded for this clonotype. The rearrangement uses TRBV24-1 and TRBJ2-1, with D possibly being TRBD2 (5 bases). This CDR3 comprises 15 residues. Germline CDR1 and CDR2: KGHDR and SFDVKD. Trimming took off 5 bases at V and 5 bases at J, with 15 bases between the two ends. The CDR3 is CATSAPWSGNNEQFF. The CDR3 bases are TGTGCCACCAGTGCCCCCTGGTCGGGGAACAATGAGCAGTTCTTC.

This clonotype was seen many times. This chain links TRBV11-2 with TRBJ1-4, with D hard to call. With 5 bases removed from V and 0 bases from J, the gap between germline ends came to 10 bases. There are 15 residues in the CDR3. CDR1 is SGHAT and CDR2 is FQNNGV in the germline V gene. CDR3 protein: CASSRSFATNEKLFF. The DNA of the CDR3 is TGTGCCAGCAGCAGAAGCTTTGCAACTAATGAAAAACTGTTTTTT.

The sample holds many counts of this clonotype. The rearrangement joins TRBV20-1 to TRBJ2-3; TRBD1 aligns across 9 bases. Per the germline V gene, CDR1 is DFQATT and CDR2 is SNEGSKA (reference sequence). The CDR3 has 17 amino acids. The chain's CDR3 is CSVPRDREGWGTDTQYF. Here the CDR3 DNA reads TGCAGCGTACCACGGGACAGGGAAGGTTGGGGCACAGATACGCAGTATTTT.

This clonotype was seen ten or more times. The rearrangement joins TRBV2 to TRBJ1-3; D uncertain. Germline V lookup: CDR1 SNHLY, CDR2 FYNNEI. V was clipped by 4 bases and J by 0 bases, with 7 bases between them. This CDR3 has 14 amino acids. CDR3 sequence reads: CASSAGDSGNTIYF. The CDR3 nucleotides read TGTGCCAGCAGTGCAGGTGACTCTGGAAACACCATATATTTT.

This clonotype has ten or more counts. The chain couples TRBV6-1 to TRBJ1-1; possibly TRBD1 for D (5 bases). Germline V gene sequence: CDR1 MNHNS, CDR2 SASEGT. V was pared by 0 bases and J by 1 base, with 6 bases between. The CDR3 totals 14 residues. Written as DNA, the CDR3 is TGTGCCAGCAGTGAAGCGGGGGGGAACACTGAAGCTTTCTTT. Translation gives CASSEAGGNTEAFF.

In its sample, this clonotype was seen many times. The chain is built from TRBV10-3 and TRBJ2-3; D remains ambiguous. The ends were cut back, 3 bases at V and 4 bases at J, with 5 bases in the middle. The CDR3 has 12 residues. CDR1 is ENHRY, CDR2 SYGVKD, per germline. The CDR3 DNA sequence: TGTGCCATCAGTGAACGTCCAGATACGCAGTATTTT. It codes for CAISERPDTQYF.

This clonotype came up many times. The chain is built from TRBV25-1 and TRBJ2-7, with D possibly being TRBD2 (6 bases). V lost 9 bases to trimming and J lost 0 bases, with 18 bases between them. The germline gives CDR1 MGHDK, CDR2 SYGVNS. CDR3 size: 15 residues. DNA of the CDR3: TGTGCCAGGAAATCCGGGACTCTGAGCTCCTACGAGCAGTACTTC. Protein product: CARKSGTLSSYEQYF.

This clonotype was detected ten times or more. This may come from a read error, since a much larger clone is one base off. Since the CDR3 does not end with the conserved phenylalanine or tryptophan, this likely comes from a read error. CDR3: CATSITQKNIQYC. The CDR3 DNA reads as TGTGCCACCAGCATCACCCAGAAAAACATTCAGTACTGC. The chain combines TRBV15 with TRBJ2-4; D gene unclear. Germline assignment: CDR1 LNHNV and CDR2 YYDKDF (reference sequence). The CDR3 has 13 amino acids. V was clipped by 4 bases and J by 4 bases, with 8 bases between them.

This clonotype appeared many times. The chain is built from TRBV6-5 and TRBJ2-2; D not certain. Per the germline V gene, CDR1 is MNHEY and CDR2 is SVGAGI. The CDR3 is made up of 13 amino acids. The V and J ends lost 3 bases and 6 bases respectively, with 8 bases between them. CDR3: CASSYFSPGELFF. CDR3 bases: TGTGCCAGCAGTTATTTTAGCCCCGGGGAGCTGTTTTTT.

The sample holds many counts of this clonotype. CDR3: CASSQGSRWSGELFF. Here the CDR3 DNA reads TGTGCCAGCAGCCAAGGGTCCCGGTGGTCCGGGGAGCTGTTTTTT. The chain uses TRBV3-1 and TRBJ2-2; D unclear. The CDR3 sequence is 15 residues long. With 1 base removed from V and 6 bases from J, the gap between germline ends came to 12 bases. Germline V gene data show CDR1 as LGHDT and CDR2 as YNNKEL (reference sequence).

This clonotype was seen ten or more times. V and J are TRBV6-6 and TRBJ2-1, with D possibly matching TRBD1 (5 bases). The CDR3 sequence is 14 residues long. V was pared by 6 bases and J by 1 base, with 10 bases between. CDR1 is MNHNY, CDR2 SVGAGI, per germline (reference sequence). For the CDR3, the DNA is TGTGCCAGCAGCGACAGTTCTTCCTACAATGAGCAGTTCTTC. The encoded protein is CASSDSSSYNEQFF.

This clonotype appeared many times. The chain uses TRBV28 and TRBJ1-2; D call uncertain. The length of the CDR3 is 12 residues. Germline CDR1 reads MDHEN; CDR2 reads SYDVKM. The germline V and J ends were trimmed by 3 bases and 5 bases, with 7 bases remaining between them. CDR3 amino acids: CASSLVQYGYTF. In nucleotides, the CDR3 is TGTGCCAGCAGTTTGGTGCAGTATGGCTACACCTTC.

In this sample, this clonotype turned up many times. This rearrangement joins TRBV11-2 to TRBJ2-1; TRBD2 matches at 11 bases. Germline lookup yields CDR1 SGHAT and CDR2 FQNNGV. The CDR3 has 14 residues. Trimming at V came to 3 bases and at J to 7 bases, leaving 2 bases not matched to a gene. As DNA, the CDR3 is TGTGCCAGCAGCTTCAGGACTAGCGGGAATGAGCAGTTCTTC. As protein: CASSFRTSGNEQFF.

This clonotype appeared many times. V and J are TRBV4-2 and TRBJ2-3; TRBD2 matches at 15 bases. Germline CDR1 and CDR2: LGHNA and YNFKEQ. This CDR3 is built from 17 residues. The V and J ends lost 5 bases and 4 bases, in that order; junction bases with no gene match: 7. The CDR3 nucleotides are TGTGCCAGCAGCTTGGGACTAGCGGGAGGACGGTCAGATACGCAGTATTTT. It is translated as CASSLGLAGGRSDTQYF.

This clonotype appeared many times. The chain uses TRBV7-2 and TRBJ2-3, with TRBD2 as a possible D gene (6 bases). Germline loops: CDR1 SGHTA, CDR2 FQGNSA. V lost 8 bases, J lost 9 bases, and 24 bases lay in between. CDR3 length: 15 amino acids. The DNA for the CDR3 is TGTGCCAGCCGGCCGTCTGGCGGGAACTTTCAAACGCAGTATTTT. Protein: CASRPSGGNFQTQYF.

The sample holds many counts of this clonotype. The chain couples TRBV10-3 to TRBJ2-2; 7 nucleotides agree with TRBD1. Trimming at V came to 7 bases and at J to 0 bases, leaving 11 bases not matched to a gene. The CDR3 runs 17 residues. Germline CDR1 is ENHRY and CDR2 is SYGVKD. CDR3 in DNA: TGTGCCATCACCTCACCGGACAGGCCTCCGAACACCGGGGAGCTGTTTTTT. It is translated as CAITSPDRPPNTGELFF.

The table lists this clonotype with many counts. The chain employs TRBV25-1 and TRBJ2-2, with 9 bases that match TRBD2. The CDR3 totals 15 residues. Germline V gene data show CDR1 as MGHDK and CDR2 as SYGVNS. V gave up 5 bases and J gave up 3 bases; unmatched junction bases: 4. CDR3 sequence (DNA): TGTGCCAGCAGTTCCCGGACTAGCGACACCGGGGAGCTGTTTTTT. It translates to CASSSRTSDTGELFF.

This clonotype occurred a few times. A much larger clone lies a single base off, so this may be a read error. V gene TRBV3-1 combines with J gene TRBJ2-2, with D perhaps matching TRBD1 or TRBD2 (5 bases each). CDR1 is LGHDT and CDR2 is YNNKEL in the germline V gene (reference sequence). The CDR3 is 15 amino acids. The CDR3 region has the DNA TGTGCCAGCAGCCCAAGTGAGGCGAACACCGGGGCGCTGTTTTTT. Encoded protein: CASSPSEANTGALFF. Full variable domain (rest looked up from reference TRBV3-1 and TRBJ2-2): DTAVSQTPKYLVTQMGNDKSIKCEQNLGHDTMYWYKQDSKKFLKIMFSYNNKELIINETVPNRFSPKSPDKAHLNLHINSLELGDSAVYFCASSPSEANTGALFFGEGSRLTVL.

The chain couples TRBV18 to TRBJ1-1; 9 bases line up with TRBD1. CDR1 and CDR2 (germline): KGHSH, LQKENI. The CDR3 has 14 amino acids. Trimming cost V 7 bases and J 4 bases; bases outside gene matches: 7. As DNA, the CDR3 is TGTGCCAGCTACCAACGGACAGGGGTCACTGAAGCTTTCTTT. Amino acid sequence: CASYQRTGVTEAFF.

Many counts were recorded for this clonotype. The V call is TRBV6-6, the J call TRBJ2-7; D call uncertain. V was pared by 0 bases and J by 3 bases, with 9 bases between. The V gene's germline CDR1 is MNHNY and CDR2 SVGAGI (reference sequence). This CDR3 region has 14 residues. CDR3 amino acids: CASSYSIQYYEQYF. Written as DNA, the CDR3 is TGTGCCAGCAGTTACTCGATACAGTACTACGAGCAGTACTTC.